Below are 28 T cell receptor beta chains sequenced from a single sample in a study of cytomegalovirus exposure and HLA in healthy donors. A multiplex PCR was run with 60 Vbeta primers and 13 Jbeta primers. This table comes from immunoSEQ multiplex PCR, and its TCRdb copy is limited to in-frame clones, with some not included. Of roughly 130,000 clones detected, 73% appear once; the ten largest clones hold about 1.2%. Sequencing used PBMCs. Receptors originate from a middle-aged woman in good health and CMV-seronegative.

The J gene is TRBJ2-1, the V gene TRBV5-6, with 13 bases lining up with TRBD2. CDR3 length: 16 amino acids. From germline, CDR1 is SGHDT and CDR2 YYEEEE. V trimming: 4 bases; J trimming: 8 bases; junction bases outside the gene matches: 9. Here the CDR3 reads CASSEMTSGGWDEQFF. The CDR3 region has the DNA TGTGCCAGCAGCGAAATGACTAGCGGGGGGTGGGATGAGCAGTTCTTC.

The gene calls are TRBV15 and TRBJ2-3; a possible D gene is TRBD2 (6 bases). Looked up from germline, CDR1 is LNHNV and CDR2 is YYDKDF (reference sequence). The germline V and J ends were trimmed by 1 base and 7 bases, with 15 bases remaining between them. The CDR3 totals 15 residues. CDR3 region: CATSRGEAGTYTQYF. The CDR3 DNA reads TGTGCCACCAGCAGAGGTGAGGCGGGGACGTATACGCAGTATTTT.

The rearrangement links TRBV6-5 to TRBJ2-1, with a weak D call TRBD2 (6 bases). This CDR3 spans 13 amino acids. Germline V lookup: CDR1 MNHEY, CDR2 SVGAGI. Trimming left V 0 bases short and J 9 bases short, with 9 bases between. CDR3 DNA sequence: TGTGCCAGCAGTTACTCGGCGGGGACTGAGCAGTTCTTC. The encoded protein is CASSYSAGTEQFF.

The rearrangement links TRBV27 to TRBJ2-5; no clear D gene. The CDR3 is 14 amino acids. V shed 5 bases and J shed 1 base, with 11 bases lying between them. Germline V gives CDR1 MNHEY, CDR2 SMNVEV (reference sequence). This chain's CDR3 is CASSPIGAQETQYF. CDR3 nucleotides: TGTGCCAGCAGTCCAATCGGAGCCCAAGAGACCCAGTACTTC.

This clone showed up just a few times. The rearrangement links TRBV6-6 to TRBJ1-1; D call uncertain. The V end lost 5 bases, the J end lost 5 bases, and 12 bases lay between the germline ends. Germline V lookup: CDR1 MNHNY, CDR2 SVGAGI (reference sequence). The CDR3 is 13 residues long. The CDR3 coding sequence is TGTGCCAGCAGTCCTACCTTAACTACTGAAGCTTTCTTT. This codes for CASSPTLTTEAFF.

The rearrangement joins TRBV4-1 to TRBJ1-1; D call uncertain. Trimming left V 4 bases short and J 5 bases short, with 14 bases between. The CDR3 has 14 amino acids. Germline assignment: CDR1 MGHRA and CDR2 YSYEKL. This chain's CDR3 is CASSRELRDTEAFF. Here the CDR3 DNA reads TGCGCCAGCAGCCGCGAACTAAGAGATACTGAAGCTTTCTTT.

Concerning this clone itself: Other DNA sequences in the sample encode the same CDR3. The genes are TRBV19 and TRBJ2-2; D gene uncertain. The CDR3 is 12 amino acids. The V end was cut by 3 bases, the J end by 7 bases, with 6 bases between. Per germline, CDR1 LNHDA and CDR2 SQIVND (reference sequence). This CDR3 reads CASSIIVGELFF. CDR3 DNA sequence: TGTGCCAGTAGTATTATAGTCGGGGAGCTGTTTTTT.

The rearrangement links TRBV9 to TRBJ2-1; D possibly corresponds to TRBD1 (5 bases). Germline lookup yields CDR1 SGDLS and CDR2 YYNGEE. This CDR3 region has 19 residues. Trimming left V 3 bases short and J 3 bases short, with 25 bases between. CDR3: CASSARPKTVTHNYNEQFF. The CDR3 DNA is TGTGCCAGCAGCGCACGTCCCAAGACAGTGACCCACAACTACAATGAGCAGTTCTTC.

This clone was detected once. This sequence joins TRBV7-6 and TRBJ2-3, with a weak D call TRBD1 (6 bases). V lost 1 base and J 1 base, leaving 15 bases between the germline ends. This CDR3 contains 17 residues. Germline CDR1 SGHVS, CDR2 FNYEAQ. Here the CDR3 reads CASSLGSGASGTDTQYF. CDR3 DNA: TGTGCCAGCAGCTTAGGGTCAGGGGCCTCGGGCACAGATACGCAGTATTTT.

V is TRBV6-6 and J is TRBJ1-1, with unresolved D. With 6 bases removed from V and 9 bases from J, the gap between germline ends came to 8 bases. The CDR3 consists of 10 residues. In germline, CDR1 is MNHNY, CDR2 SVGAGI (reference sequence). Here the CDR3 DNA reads TGTGCCAGCAGCCCGGAGAAAGCTTTCTTT. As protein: CASSPEKAFF.

As DNA, the CDR3 is TGCGCCAGCAGCCAAGGACTAGCGGGGTGGGGGAATGAGCAGTTCTTC. It yields the protein CASSQGLAGWGNEQFF. This chain uses TRBV4-3 with TRBJ2-1; 11 bases agree with TRBD2. V dropped 1 base and J dropped 7; count of bases not matched to a gene: 6. Germline V lookup: CDR1 LGHNA, CDR2 YSLEER. CDR3 length: 16 residues.

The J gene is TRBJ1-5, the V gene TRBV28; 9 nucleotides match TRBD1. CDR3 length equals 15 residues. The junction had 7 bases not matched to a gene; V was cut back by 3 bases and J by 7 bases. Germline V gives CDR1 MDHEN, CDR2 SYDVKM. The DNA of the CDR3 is TGTGCCAGCAGTTTCCTGGGACAGGGTAACCAGCCCCAGCATTTT. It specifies CASSFLGQGNQPQHF.

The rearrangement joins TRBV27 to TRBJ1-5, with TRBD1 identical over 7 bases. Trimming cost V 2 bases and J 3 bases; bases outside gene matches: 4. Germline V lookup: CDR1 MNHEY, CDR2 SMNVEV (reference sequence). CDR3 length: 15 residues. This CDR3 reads CASSLGRGSNQPQHF. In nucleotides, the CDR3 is TGTGCCAGCAGTTTAGGCAGGGGGTCCAATCAGCCCCAGCATTTT.

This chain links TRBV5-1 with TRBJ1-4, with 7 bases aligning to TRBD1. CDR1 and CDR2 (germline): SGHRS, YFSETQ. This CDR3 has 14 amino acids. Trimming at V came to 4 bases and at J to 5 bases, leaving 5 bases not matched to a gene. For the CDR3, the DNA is TGCGCCAGCAGCGTGGGACAGTTAAATGAAAAACTGTTTTTT. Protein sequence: CASSVGQLNEKLFF.

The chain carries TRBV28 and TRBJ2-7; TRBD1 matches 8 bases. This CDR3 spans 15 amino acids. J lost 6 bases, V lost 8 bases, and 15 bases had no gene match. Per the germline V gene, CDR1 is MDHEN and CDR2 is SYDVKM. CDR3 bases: TGTGCCAGCCATAGTTCCGGGACAGGAAAACGCGAGCAGTACGTC. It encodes CASHSSGTGKREQYV.

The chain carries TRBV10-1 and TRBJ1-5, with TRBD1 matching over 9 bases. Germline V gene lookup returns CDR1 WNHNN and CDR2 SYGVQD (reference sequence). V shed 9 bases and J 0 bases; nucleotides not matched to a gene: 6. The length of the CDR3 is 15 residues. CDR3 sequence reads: CASQQGAGSNQPQHF. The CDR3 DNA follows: TGCGCCAGTCAACAGGGGGCGGGTAGCAATCAGCCCCAGCATTTT.

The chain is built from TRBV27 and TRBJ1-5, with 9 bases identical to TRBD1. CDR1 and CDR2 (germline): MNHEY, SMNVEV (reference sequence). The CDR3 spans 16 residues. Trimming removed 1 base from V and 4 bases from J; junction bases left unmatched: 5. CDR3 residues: CASSLLGDRENQPQHF. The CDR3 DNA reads TGTGCCAGCAGTTTATTGGGGGACAGGGAAAATCAGCCCCAGCATTTT.

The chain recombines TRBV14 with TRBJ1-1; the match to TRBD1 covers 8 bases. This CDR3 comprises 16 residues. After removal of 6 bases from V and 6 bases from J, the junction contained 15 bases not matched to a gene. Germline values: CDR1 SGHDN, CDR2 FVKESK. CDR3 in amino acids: CASSPLGRQGASEAFF. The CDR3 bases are TGTGCCAGCAGTCCCCTAGGGAGGCAGGGGGCATCTGAAGCTTTCTTT.

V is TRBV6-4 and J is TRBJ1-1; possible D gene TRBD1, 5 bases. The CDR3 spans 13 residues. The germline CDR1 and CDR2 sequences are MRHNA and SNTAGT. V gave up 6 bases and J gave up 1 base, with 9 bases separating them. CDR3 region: CASSDSPNTEAFF. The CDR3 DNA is TGTGCCAGCAGCGACAGCCCGAACACTGAAGCTTTCTTT.

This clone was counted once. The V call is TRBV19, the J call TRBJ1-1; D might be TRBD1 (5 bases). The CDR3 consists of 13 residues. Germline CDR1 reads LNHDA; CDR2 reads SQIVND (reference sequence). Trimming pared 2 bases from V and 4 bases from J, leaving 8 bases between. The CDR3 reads CASSILGATEAFF. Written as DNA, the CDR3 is TGTGCCAGTAGTATATTAGGGGCCACTGAAGCTTTCTTT.

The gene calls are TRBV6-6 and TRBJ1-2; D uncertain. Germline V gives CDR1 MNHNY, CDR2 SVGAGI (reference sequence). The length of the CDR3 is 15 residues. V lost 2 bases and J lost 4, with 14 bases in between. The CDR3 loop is CASSYVAGNRYGYTF. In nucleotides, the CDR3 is TGTGCCAGCAGTTACGTGGCAGGTAACCGCTATGGCTACACCTTC.

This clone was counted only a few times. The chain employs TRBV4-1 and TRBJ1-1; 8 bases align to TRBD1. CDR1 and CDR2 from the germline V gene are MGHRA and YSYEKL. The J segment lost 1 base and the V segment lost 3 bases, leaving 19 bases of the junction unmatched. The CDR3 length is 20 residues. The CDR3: CASSHDGGRDRIGWNTEAFF. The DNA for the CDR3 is TGCGCCAGCAGCCACGACGGCGGACGGGACAGGATTGGATGGAACACTGAAGCTTTCTTT.

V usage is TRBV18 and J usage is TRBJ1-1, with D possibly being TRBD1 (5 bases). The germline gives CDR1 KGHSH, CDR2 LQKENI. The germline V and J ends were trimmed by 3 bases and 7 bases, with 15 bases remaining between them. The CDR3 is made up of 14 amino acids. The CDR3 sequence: CASSPYGGKGEAFF. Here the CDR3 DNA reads TGTGCCAGCTCACCTTACGGGGGGAAGGGTGAAGCTTTCTTT.

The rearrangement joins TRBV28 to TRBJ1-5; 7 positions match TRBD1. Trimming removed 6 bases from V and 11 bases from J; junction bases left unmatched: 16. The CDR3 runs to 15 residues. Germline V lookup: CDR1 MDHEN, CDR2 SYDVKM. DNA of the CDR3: TGTGCCAGCAGCCTCCCCAGGGGGACTGGTGAGGCCCAGCATTTT. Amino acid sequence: CASSLPRGTGEAQHF. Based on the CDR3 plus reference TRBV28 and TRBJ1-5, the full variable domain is DVKVTQSSRYLVKRTGEKVFLECVQDMDHENMFWYRQDPGLGLRLIYFSYDVKMKEKGDIPEGYSVSREKKERFSLILESASTNQTSMYLCASSLPRGTGEAQHFGDGTRLSIL.

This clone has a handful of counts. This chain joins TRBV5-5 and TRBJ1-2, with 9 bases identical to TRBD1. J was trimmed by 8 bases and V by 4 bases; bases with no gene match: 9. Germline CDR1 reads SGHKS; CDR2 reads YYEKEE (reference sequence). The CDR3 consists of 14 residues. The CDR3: CASSRPGTGLGYTF. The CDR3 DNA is TGTGCCAGCAGCCGTCCCGGGACAGGGTTGGGCTACACCTTC.

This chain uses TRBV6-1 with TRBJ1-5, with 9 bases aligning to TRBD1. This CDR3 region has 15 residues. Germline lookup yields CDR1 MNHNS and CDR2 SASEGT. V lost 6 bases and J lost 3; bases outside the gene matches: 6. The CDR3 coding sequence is TGTGCCAGCAGACCCGGGACAGGGACCAATCAGCCCCAGCATTTT. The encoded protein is CASRPGTGTNQPQHF.

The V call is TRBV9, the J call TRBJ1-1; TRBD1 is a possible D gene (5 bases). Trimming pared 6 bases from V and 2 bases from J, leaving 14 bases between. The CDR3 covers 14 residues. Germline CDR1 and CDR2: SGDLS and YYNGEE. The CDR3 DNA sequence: TGTGCCAGCACCGTCGGGCAGGGTAACACTGAAGCTTTCTTT. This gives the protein CASTVGQGNTEAFF.

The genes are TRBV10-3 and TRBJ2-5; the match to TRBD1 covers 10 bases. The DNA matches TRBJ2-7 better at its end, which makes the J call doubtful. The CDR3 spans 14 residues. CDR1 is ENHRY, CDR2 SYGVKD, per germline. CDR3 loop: CAITGTGDPYEQYF. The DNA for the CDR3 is TGTGCCATCACCGGGACAGGGGACCCCTACGAGCAGTACTTC.